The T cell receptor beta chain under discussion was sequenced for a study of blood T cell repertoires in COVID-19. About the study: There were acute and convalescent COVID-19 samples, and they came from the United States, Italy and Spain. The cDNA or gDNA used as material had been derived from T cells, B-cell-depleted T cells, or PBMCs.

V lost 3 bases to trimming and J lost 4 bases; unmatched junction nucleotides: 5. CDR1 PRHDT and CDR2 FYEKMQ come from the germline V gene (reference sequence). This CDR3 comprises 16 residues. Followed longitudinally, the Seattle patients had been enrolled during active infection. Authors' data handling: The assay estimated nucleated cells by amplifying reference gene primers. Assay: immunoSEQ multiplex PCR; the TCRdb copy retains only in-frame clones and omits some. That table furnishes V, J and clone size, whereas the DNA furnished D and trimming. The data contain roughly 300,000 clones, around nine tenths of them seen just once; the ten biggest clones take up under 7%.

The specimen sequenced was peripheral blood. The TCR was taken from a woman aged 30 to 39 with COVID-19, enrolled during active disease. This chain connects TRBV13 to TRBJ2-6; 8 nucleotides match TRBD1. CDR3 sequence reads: CASSFGQGAGANVLTF. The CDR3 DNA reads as TGTGCCAGCAGCTTCGGACAGGGAGCCGGGGCCAACGTCCTGACTTTC.